This TCR beta chain was sequenced in a study of T cell changes during pregnancy in multiple sclerosis. This clone was picked up one time. Trimming took 11 bases from V and 2 from J, leaving 9 bases between them. Germline V gene sequence: CDR1 SEHNR, CDR2 FQNEAQ (reference sequence). This CDR3 is 11 amino acids long. The data were produced by immunoSEQ multiplex PCR, yet TCRdb's version contains in-frame clones alone and is incomplete. Altogether about 110,000 clones are present, 85% to 95% being singletons, with the ten largest covering roughly 1.5%. The chain employs TRBV7-9 and TRBJ2-5, with a possible D match to TRBD2 (6 bases). Sequences were derived from peripheral blood, sampled after pregnancy. This sequence originates from a female donor with multiple sclerosis, enrolled in a pregnancy study. The CDR3 bases are TGTGCCGTCCGGGGGCAAGAGACCCAGTACTTC. Residues: CAVRGQETQYF.